Following are 27 T cell receptor beta chains from one sample sequenced in a study of early T cells in non-severe SARS-CoV-2 infection. TCRdb processed the 5' RACE reads anew with MiXCR; each CDR3 protein has one entry. The profile covers around 72,000 distinct CDR3 sequences, with around 10% appearing a single time and about 7.1% taken by the ten largest. The sequenced sample was whole blood, obtained at baseline. The receptor source for this set is an adult who was a healthcare worker with PCR-confirmed SARS-CoV-2 infection or an uninfected control (not recorded which).

The sample holds a few counts of this clonotype. The genes are TRBV12-3 or TRBV12-4 and TRBJ1-6; maybe TRBD1 (5 bases). This CDR3 has 14 amino acids. Between the trimmed V and J ends, which lost 6 bases and 7 bases, there was a span of 13 bases. The DNA for the CDR3 is TGTGCCAGCAGCCCGGGACCGGAAAATTCACCCCTCCACTTT. This encodes CASSPGPENSPLHF.

This clonotype was seen more than once but under ten times. The chain carries TRBV3-1 and TRBJ2-1; D remains ambiguous. CDR1 is LGHDT, CDR2 YNNKEL, per germline (reference sequence). This CDR3 has 16 amino acids. The V end lost 4 bases, the J end lost 0 bases, and 13 bases lay between the germline ends. CDR3 sequence (DNA): TGTGCCAGCAGCCCTCCTACTCGCAGCTCCTACAATGAGCAGTTCTTC. Its translation is CASSPPTRSSYNEQFF.

This clonotype came up many times. CDR3 region: CASSWGYGANVLTF. The CDR3 DNA reads TGTGCCAGCAGCTGGGGGTACGGGGCCAACGTCCTGACTTTC. The chain links TRBV7-8 to TRBJ2-6; D assignment may be TRBD1 or TRBD2 (5 bases each). Germline values: CDR1 SGHVS, CDR2 FQNEAQ. Between the trimmed V and J ends, which lost 4 bases and 4 bases, there was a span of 8 bases. CDR3 size: 14 residues.

This clonotype came up many times. This rearrangement joins TRBV4-3 to TRBJ1-1; a weak D match, TRBD1 (5 bases). CDR1 and CDR2 (germline): LGHNA, YSLEER. The length of the CDR3 is 15 residues. Trimming stripped 0 bases from V and 3 bases from J, with 11 bases between. CDR3 DNA: TGCGCCAGCAGCCAAGATCCAGGGCGGTACACTGAAGCTTTCTTT. Its translation is CASSQDPGRYTEAFF.

This rearrangement joins TRBV29-1 to TRBJ1-2, with 12 bases aligning to TRBD1. Trimming at V came to 2 bases and at J to 7 bases, leaving 5 bases not matched to a gene. This CDR3 has 14 amino acids. Germline V gene sequence: CDR1 SQVTM, CDR2 ANQGSEA. The CDR3 DNA is TGCAGCGTTGAACCGGGACAGGGGGCAGGTGGCTACACCTTC. It is translated as CSVEPGQGAGGYTF. Together with reference TRBV29-1 and TRBJ1-2, the CDR3 gives the full variable domain: SAVISQKPSRDICQRGTSLTIQCQVDSQVTMMFWYRQQPGQSLTLIATANQGSEATYESGFVIDKFPISRPNLTFSTLTVSNMSPEDSSIYLCSVEPGQGAGGYTFGSGTRLTVV.

On this clonotype: A read error is possible here, since a much larger clone lies one base away. V usage is TRBV11-2 and J usage is TRBJ2-5; 9 nucleotides line up with TRBD2. The junction had 5 bases not matched to a gene; V was cut back by 4 bases and J by 2 bases. The CDR3 is 15 residues long. Looked up from germline, CDR1 is SGHAT and CDR2 is FQNNGV. The chain's CDR3 is CASSSMAGGQETQYF. CDR3 coding DNA: TGTGCCAGCAGCTCCATGGCGGGGGGGCAAGAGACCCAGTACTTC.

The table lists this clonotype with a few counts. V usage is TRBV9 and J usage is TRBJ2-3; no firm D call. The CDR3 covers 15 residues. Deletions cut 0 bases from V and 2 bases from J, with 10 bases between. The germline gives CDR1 SGDLS, CDR2 YYNGEE. Here the CDR3 reads CASSVGGSVTDTQYF. The CDR3 DNA reads TGTGCCAGCAGCGTAGGCGGCTCCGTCACAGATACGCAGTATTTT.

The J gene is TRBJ1-2, the V gene TRBV30, with D unclear. The CDR3 has 11 amino acids. The germline V and J ends were trimmed by 5 bases and 0 bases, with 4 bases remaining between them. Looked up from germline, CDR1 is GTSNPN and CDR2 is SVGIG (reference sequence). The CDR3 loop reads CAWGSNYGYTF. DNA of the CDR3: TGTGCCTGGGGGTCTAACTATGGCTACACCTTC. The full variable domain, with the rest looked up from reference TRBV30 and TRBJ1-2, is SQTIHQWPATLVQPVGSPLSLECTVEGTSNPNLYWYRQAAGRGLQLLFYSVGIGQISSEVPQNLSASRPQDRQFILSSKKLLLSDSGFYLCAWGSNYGYTFGSGTRLTVV.

This chain links TRBV7-2 with TRBJ2-3, with 12 bases identical to TRBD2. The V segment lost 5 bases and the J segment 3 bases; nucleotides outside the gene matches: 12. Germline V gene lookup returns CDR1 SGHTA and CDR2 FQGNSA. The CDR3 runs to 18 residues. For the CDR3, the DNA is TGTGCCAGCAGCCTCGGATCATCTAGCGGGGGGGCGACAGATACGCAGTATTTT. Its translation is CASSLGSSSGGATDTQYF.

The rearrangement links TRBV3-1 to TRBJ1-3, with a tentative D call TRBD1 (5 bases). The CDR3 totals 17 residues. CDR1 and CDR2 from the germline V gene are LGHDT and YNNKEL (reference sequence). Trimming cost V 0 bases and J 2 bases, with 14 bases left between them. DNA of the CDR3: TGTGCCAGCAGCCAAGATATTTCGACAGTAACTGGAAACACCATATATTTT. Translating gives CASSQDISTVTGNTIYF.

This clonotype came up many times. The chain carries TRBV30 and TRBJ1-3; D gene ambiguous. V dropped 0 bases and J dropped 0 bases, with 12 bases sitting between them. CDR1 is GTSNPN and CDR2 is SVGIG in the germline V gene (reference sequence). The CDR3 is made up of 16 amino acids. CDR3 sequence reads: CAWSVWLLSSGNTIYF. CDR3 nucleotides: TGTGCCTGGAGTGTTTGGCTGCTAAGCTCTGGAAACACCATATATTTT.

This chain joins TRBV6-2 or TRBV6-3 and TRBJ1-1; TRBD1 agrees at 7 bases. Per the germline V gene, CDR1 is MNHEY and CDR2 is SVGEGT. The junction had 14 bases not matched to a gene; V was cut back by 4 bases and J by 9 bases. CDR3 length equals 15 residues. DNA of the CDR3: TGTGCCAGCAGTTCGTCCGGGACAGCCGTTCACCAAGCTTTCTTT. It yields the protein CASSSSGTAVHQAFF.

The chain employs TRBV3-1 and TRBJ1-3; D call uncertain. The CDR3 contains 15 residues. V lost 0 bases, J lost 3 bases, and 9 bases lay in between. CDR1 is LGHDT and CDR2 is YNNKEL in the germline V gene (reference sequence). CDR3 loop: CASSQEWEGGNTIYF. Here the CDR3 DNA reads TGTGCCAGCAGCCAAGAGTGGGAAGGTGGAAACACCATATATTTT. The whole variable domain, filled in from reference TRBV3-1 and TRBJ1-3, reads DTAVSQTPKYLVTQMGNDKSIKCEQNLGHDTMYWYKQDSKKFLKIMFSYNNKELIINETVPNRFSPKSPDKAHLNLHINSLELGDSAVYFCASSQEWEGGNTIYFGEGSWLTVV.

This clonotype was counted only a few times. The genes are TRBV19 and TRBJ2-6, with D perhaps matching TRBD1 (6 bases). The V gene's germline CDR1 is LNHDA and CDR2 SQIVND (reference sequence). The CDR3 extends over 15 amino acids. V was shortened by 6 bases and J by 1 base, with 10 bases between the two germline ends. The CDR3 reads CASSVTGSGANVLTF. CDR3 in DNA: TGTGCCAGTAGCGTAACAGGGTCTGGGGCCAACGTCCTGACTTTC. Full variable domain (remainder filled in from reference TRBV19 and TRBJ2-6): DGGITQSPKYLFRKEGQNVTLSCEQNLNHDAMYWYRQDPGQGLRLIYYSQIVNDFQKGDIAEGYSVSREKKESFPLTVTSAQKNPTAFYLCASSVTGSGANVLTFGAGSRLTVL.

Regarding this clonotype: An end of the junction differs from the germline gene, which may be a read error. The gene calls are TRBV19 and TRBJ1-6, with TRBD1 as a possible D gene (5 bases). The CDR3 sequence is 12 residues long. In germline, CDR1 is LNHDA, CDR2 SQIVND (reference sequence). CDR3 bases: TGTGCCAGTAGCATGGGGACGCCACCCCTCCACTTC. This gives the protein CASSMGTPPLHF.

The chain recombines TRBV15 with TRBJ2-3; 10 bases fit TRBD2. The germline V gene encodes CDR1 LNHNV and CDR2 YYDKDF (reference sequence). Unmatched junction bases numbered 6, after V lost 4 bases and J lost 2 bases. The CDR3 is 16 amino acids. The CDR3 protein is CATSTNSGGATDTQYF. The DNA for the CDR3 is TGTGCCACCAGCACTAACAGCGGGGGGGCCACAGATACGCAGTATTTT. The full variable domain, in which reference TRBV15 and TRBJ2-3 provide the parts outside the CDR3, is DAMVIQNPRYQVTQFGKPVTLSCSQTLNHNVMYWYQQKSSQAPKLLFHYYDKDFNNEADTPDNFQSRRPNTSFCFLDIRSPGLGDTAMYLCATSTNSGGATDTQYFGPGTRLTVL.

This clonotype turned up a few times. The chain carries TRBV15 and TRBJ2-7; D may be TRBD2 (5 bases). Germline V gene data show CDR1 as LNHNV and CDR2 as YYDKDF (reference sequence). CDR3 length: 12 amino acids. Trimming left V 5 bases short and J 7 bases short, with 12 bases between. In DNA form, the CDR3 reads TGTGCCACCAGCGAGGGTTTGAGGGAGCAGTACTTC. This encodes CATSEGLREQYF.

The genes are TRBV7-6 and TRBJ2-3; D call uncertain. The CDR3 is 13 amino acids. V lost 2 bases, J lost 2 bases, and 5 bases lay in between. CDR1 is SGHVS and CDR2 is FNYEAQ in the germline V gene. CDR3 nucleotides: TGTGCCAGCAGCTTAAGCACCACAGATACGCAGTATTTT. It codes for CASSLSTTDTQYF.

This clonotype was detected ten times or more. The V call is TRBV7-6, the J call TRBJ2-2; possible D gene TRBD1, 6 bases. V was cut by 3 bases and J by 7 bases, with 12 bases left in between. This CDR3 is 14 amino acids long. Germline-derived CDR1 and CDR2 are SGHVS and FNYEAQ. CDR3 sequence (DNA): TGTGCCAGCAGCTTCGGACAGAATTTCGGGGAGCTGTTTTTT. Its translation is CASSFGQNFGELFF. Variable domain in full (rest from reference TRBV7-6 and TRBJ2-2): GAGVSQSPRYKVTKRGQDVALRCDPISGHVSLYWYRQALGQGPEFLTYFNYEAQQDKSGLPNDRFSAERPEGSISTLTIQRTEQRDSAMYRCASSFGQNFGELFFGEGSRLTVL.

This clonotype occurred once. The chain couples TRBV18 to TRBJ2-5; the D is unclear. CDR1 and CDR2 (germline): KGHSH, LQKENI. Trimming cost V 4 bases and J 3 bases, with 9 bases left between them. The CDR3 loop spans 13 amino acids. Here the CDR3 DNA reads TGTGCCAGCTCACTACGACTTAAAGAGACCCAGTACTTC. Encoded protein: CASSLRLKETQYF.

This clonotype was observed a handful of times. CDR3 sequence (DNA): TGTGCCAGCAGCGAGTACAGGGGGGATCAGCCCCAGCATTTT. Protein: CASSEYRGDQPQHF. The chain is built from TRBV7-8 and TRBJ1-5; TRBD1 agrees at 8 bases. Trimming at V came to 5 bases and at J to 5 bases, leaving 5 bases not matched to a gene. The CDR3 has 14 residues. Germline loops: CDR1 SGHVS, CDR2 FQNEAQ. The full variable domain, its missing parts supplied by reference TRBV7-8 and TRBJ1-5, is GAGVSQSPRYKVAKRGQDVALRCDPISGHVSLFWYQQALGQGPEFLTYFQNEAQLDKSGLPSDRFFAERPEGSVSTLKIQRTQQEDSAVYLCASSEYRGDQPQHFGDGTRLSIL.

This clonotype showed up just a few times. The chain uses TRBV5-1 and TRBJ2-7; 8 bases are a match to TRBD1. Unmatched junction bases numbered 3, after V lost 0 bases and J lost 1 base. Germline V gene data show CDR1 as SGHRS and CDR2 as YFSETQ. The CDR3 length is 15 residues. The CDR3 loop reads CASSLGQGLSYEQYF. CDR3 DNA sequence: TGCGCCAGCAGCTTGGGACAGGGGCTGTCCTACGAGCAGTACTTC.

This clonotype showed up just a few times. The chain has TRBV18 and TRBJ2-2, with D possibly matching TRBD2 (6 bases). This CDR3 comprises 15 residues. CDR1 KGHSH and CDR2 LQKENI come from the germline V gene. Trimming removed 8 bases at V and 2 bases at J, with 15 bases between. As DNA, the CDR3 is TGTGCCAGCACTGCCGGGACTCCCAACACCGGGGAGCTGTTTTTT. Its protein is CASTAGTPNTGELFF.

This clonotype was counted only a few times. The chain carries TRBV19 and TRBJ1-5; tentative D call: TRBD1 (5 bases). This CDR3 has 15 amino acids. From germline, CDR1 is LNHDA and CDR2 SQIVND (reference sequence). V lost 7 bases and J lost 5, with 18 bases in between. The CDR3 protein is CASTEWSGRDQPQHF. In DNA, the CDR3 is TGTGCCAGTACCGAGTGGTCAGGGAGAGATCAGCCCCAGCATTTT.

This clonotype has a count of ten or more. The chain links TRBV6-5 to TRBJ1-3; D gene ambiguous. V lost 6 bases, J lost 4 bases, and 7 bases lay in between. CDR1 and CDR2 (germline): MNHEY, SVGAGI. The CDR3 length is 12 residues. As DNA, the CDR3 is TGTGCCAGCAGCCCCGGAGGAAACACCATATATTTT. As protein: CASSPGGNTIYF.

This rearrangement joins TRBV7-9 to TRBJ2-5; D not certain. CDR3 size: 12 residues. Trimming took off 1 base at V and 5 bases at J, with 5 bases between the two ends. Germline V lookup: CDR1 SEHNR, CDR2 FQNEAQ (reference sequence). The CDR3 nucleotides are TGTGCCAGCAGCTTAGTGGTGGAGACCCAGTACTTC. It encodes CASSLVVETQYF.

Only a few counts were recorded for this clonotype. The CDR3 is CASGLLPGGRQPQHF. In nucleotides, the CDR3 is TGTGCCAGCGGACTCCTCCCGGGGGGCCGTCAGCCCCAGCATTTT. The V gene is TRBV2, the J gene TRBJ1-5, with a tentative D call TRBD1 (6 bases). The CDR3 extends over 15 amino acids. Trimming removed 8 bases from V and 6 bases from J, with 20 bases in between. CDR1 and CDR2 from the germline V gene are SNHLY and FYNNEI.